This passage covers 7 T cell receptor beta chains from one sample sequenced in a study of blood T cell repertoires in COVID-19. Data came from immunoSEQ multiplex PCR; TCRdb stores just in-frame clones and leaves some out. Of approximately 99,000 clones detected, 84% appear once; the ten largest clones hold just under 2%. Sequenced material: peripheral blood. The source is a man between 65 and 85 years old with active or convalescent COVID-19.

The chain recombines TRBV23-1 with TRBJ2-7, with 9 bases fitting TRBD1. TRBV23-1 is known as an ORF, though its function is uncertain. The CDR3 has 17 residues. V was clipped by 8 bases and J by 3 bases; unmatched bases: 17. Here the CDR3 reads CASGQGFLRKPIYEQYF. In DNA, the CDR3 is TGCGCCAGCGGACAGGGGTTCCTCCGAAAACCGATCTACGAGCAGTACTTC.

The chain couples TRBV18 to TRBJ1-1; D unclear. Trimming took off 3 bases at V and 7 bases at J, with 15 bases between the two ends. The CDR3 totals 14 residues. Germline lookup yields CDR1 KGHSH and CDR2 LQKENI. CDR3 nucleotide sequence: TGTGCCAGCTCACCCCATCGGGAGATCAGTGAAGCTTTCTTT. It is translated as CASSPHREISEAFF.

This chain joins TRBV7-9 and TRBJ1-4; D perhaps matches TRBD1 (5 bases). In germline, CDR1 is SEHNR, CDR2 FQNEAQ (reference sequence). Trimming removed 5 bases at V and 7 bases at J, with 14 bases between. The CDR3 runs 14 residues. Here the CDR3 reads CASSPDQGVEKLFF. Written as DNA, the CDR3 is TGTGCCAGCAGCCCGGACCAGGGCGTTGAAAAACTGTTTTTT.

The CDR3 reads CASSFGNYPNTGELFF. The CDR3 nucleotides read TGCGCCAGCAGCTTTGGCAATTATCCGAACACCGGGGAGCTGTTTTTT. The rearrangement uses TRBV5-1 and TRBJ2-2; the D is unclear. Germline CDR1 reads SGHRS; CDR2 reads YFSETQ. The CDR3 covers 16 residues. V lost 2 bases, J lost 0 bases, and 11 bases lay in between.

This chain links TRBV19 with TRBJ1-4; unclear D gene. V lost 5 bases to trimming and J lost 7 bases, with 8 bases between them. This CDR3 is 12 amino acids long. Germline values: CDR1 LNHDA, CDR2 SQIVND (reference sequence). The CDR3 loop is CASSVGGEKLFF. CDR3 coding DNA: TGTGCCAGTAGTGTCGGCGGTGAAAAACTGTTTTTT.

The chain joins TRBV28 to TRBJ2-3; 7 bases align to TRBD2. The CDR3 is 15 amino acids. Germline-derived CDR1 and CDR2 are MDHEN and SYDVKM. The junction had 6 bases not matched to a gene; V was cut back by 5 bases and J by 1 base. In nucleotides, the CDR3 is TGTGCCAGCAGTCCCACTAGCGAGGGCACAGATACGCAGTATTTT. Residues: CASSPTSEGTDTQYF.

The gene calls are TRBV27 and TRBJ2-5, with a tentative D call TRBD1 (6 bases). The V gene's germline CDR1 is MNHEY and CDR2 SMNVEV (reference sequence). V was cut by 3 bases and J by 5 bases, with 10 bases left in between. This CDR3 has 13 residues. The CDR3 sequence is CASSFVRGETQYF. CDR3 nucleotides: TGTGCCAGCAGTTTTGTCAGGGGCGAGACCCAGTACTTC.